The 32 T cell receptor beta chains below all came from one sample that was sequenced in a study of CD8+CD57+ T cells in acquired aplastic anemia. TCR beta VDJ and CDR3 were profiled, and genomic DNA was the template. TCRdb redid the calling of the reads with MiXCR, one entry per CDR3 protein. The table has approximately 180,000 distinct CDR3 sequences, 48% seen once; the top ten hold about 1.8%. For sequencing, patients were chosen who had shown expansion of CD8+CD57+ cells by flow cytometry. The source material was sorted CD4+, CD8+, or CD8+CD57+ T cells (not recorded which) from PBMCs. The source of these receptors is a human donor with aplastic anemia.

CDR3 nucleotide sequence: TGTGCCAGTAGTTGGTGGGTCGGAACAGATACGCAGTATTTT. Encoded protein: CASSWWVGTDTQYF. The rearrangement links TRBV19 to TRBJ2-3; D gene uncertain. The CDR3 spans 14 residues. The V gene's germline CDR1 is LNHDA and CDR2 SQIVND (reference sequence). V was shortened by 5 bases and J by 3 bases, with 12 bases between the two germline ends.

V usage is TRBV19 and J usage is TRBJ2-5; D may be TRBD2 (6 bases). V was cut by 7 bases and J by 5 bases, with 17 bases left in between. The germline gives CDR1 LNHDA, CDR2 SQIVND (reference sequence). This CDR3 is built from 14 residues. CDR3 in DNA: TGTGCCAGTAACCCCGGTGGGGGGAAGGAGACCCAGTACTTC. Protein: CASNPGGGKETQYF. Full variable domain (outside the CDR3, taken from reference TRBV19 and TRBJ2-5): DGGITQSPKYLFRKEGQNVTLSCEQNLNHDAMYWYRQDPGQGLRLIYYSQIVNDFQKGDIAEGYSVSREKKESFPLTVTSAQKNPTAFYLCASNPGGGKETQYFGPGTRLLVL.

The CDR3 spells CASSEQGAITEAFF. Written as DNA, the CDR3 is TGTGCCAGCAGTGAGCAGGGGGCAATAACTGAAGCTTTCTTT. The genes are TRBV2 and TRBJ1-1; 8 bases fit TRBD1. CDR1 and CDR2 (germline): SNHLY, FYNNEI. The CDR3 runs to 14 residues. The V and J ends lost 3 bases and 5 bases, in that order; junction bases with no gene match: 5.

This clonotype was seen many times. The chain carries TRBV6-5 and TRBJ1-1; D might be TRBD1 (6 bases). The germline gives CDR1 MNHEY, CDR2 SVGAGI. This CDR3 contains 15 residues. Trimming took off 4 bases at V and 1 base at J, with 13 bases between the two ends. This chain's CDR3 is CASSFFRGGNTEAFF. The CDR3 DNA sequence: TGTGCCAGCAGTTTCTTCAGGGGCGGGAACACTGAAGCTTTCTTT.

The rearrangement joins TRBV2 to TRBJ1-3, with 10 bases matching TRBD1. Germline V CDR1 and CDR2: SNHLY, FYNNEI. CDR3 length equals 13 residues. The J segment lost 9 bases and the V segment lost 4 bases, leaving 3 bases of the junction unmatched. The chain's CDR3 is CASSAGQGRTIYF. The DNA for the CDR3 is TGTGCCAGCAGTGCGGGACAGGGGCGCACCATATATTTT. The full variable domain, in which reference TRBV2 and TRBJ1-3 provide the parts outside the CDR3, is EPEVTQTPSHQVTQMGQEVILRCVPISNHLYFYWYRQILGQKVEFLVSFYNNEISEKSEIFDDQFSVERPDGSNFTLKIRSTKLEDSAMYFCASSAGQGRTIYFGEGSWLTVV.

The J gene is TRBJ1-1, the V gene TRBV29-1; D unclear. V was clipped by 4 bases and J by 4 bases, with 13 bases between them. CDR1 and CDR2 from the germline V gene are SQVTM and ANQGSEA. There are 13 residues in the CDR3. In nucleotides, the CDR3 is TGCAGCGTTGCCAGCGGGTGGACCACTGAAGCTTTCTTT. It codes for CSVASGWTTEAFF.

V and J are TRBV24-1 and TRBJ2-3; weak D call: TRBD2 (8 bases). The length of the CDR3 is 18 residues. Between the trimmed V and J ends, which lost 3 bases and 0 bases, there was a span of 18 bases. CDR1 KGHDR and CDR2 SFDVKD come from the germline V gene. The CDR3 region is CATSDPRGSGGSTDTQYF. As DNA, the CDR3 is TGTGCCACCAGTGATCCCAGGGGGAGCGGGGGTAGCACAGATACGCAGTATTTT.

This clonotype was recorded a few times. CDR3 nucleotides: TGCAGCATACAGCGGGCCTACGAGCAGTACTTC. Amino acids: CSIQRAYEQYF. The V call is TRBV29-1, the J call TRBJ2-7, with D perhaps matching TRBD2 (6 bases). Germline V gene data show CDR1 as SQVTM and CDR2 as ANQGSEA. Trimming took 8 bases from V and 2 from J, leaving 10 bases between them. This CDR3 is 11 amino acids long.

This clonotype has only a few counts. The chain carries TRBV10-1 and TRBJ1-2; 8 positions agree with TRBD1. This CDR3 is 13 amino acids long. Trimming cost V 0 bases and J 9 bases; bases outside gene matches: 3. The germline gives CDR1 WNHNN, CDR2 SYGVQD (reference sequence). CDR3 nucleotide sequence: TGCGCCAGCAGTGAGTCGCAGGGGGCAAGCTACACCTTC. It specifies CASSESQGASYTF.

V is TRBV10-3 and J is TRBJ1-1, with TRBD1 matching over 8 bases. CDR1 ENHRY and CDR2 SYGVKD come from the germline V gene. After removal of 10 bases from V and 7 bases from J, the junction contained 11 bases not matched to a gene. The CDR3 consists of 13 residues. The CDR3 region is CATNRGGGGEAFF. DNA of the CDR3: TGTGCCACCAACAGGGGGGGAGGGGGTGAAGCTTTCTTT.

The chain uses TRBV12-3 or TRBV12-4 and TRBJ2-6, with D hard to call. The CDR3 runs 17 residues. V shed 6 bases and J shed 0 bases, with 15 bases lying between them. CDR3 in amino acids: CASSHLDSSSGANVLTF. The DNA of the CDR3 is TGTGCCAGCAGCCACCTCGACTCTAGCTCTGGGGCCAACGTCCTGACTTTC.

In its sample, this clonotype was seen many times. This rearrangement joins TRBV3-1 to TRBJ2-7, with TRBD2 as a possible D gene (5 bases). The CDR3 runs 13 residues. V lost 0 bases and J 3 bases, leaving 6 bases between the germline ends. CDR1 is LGHDT and CDR2 is YNNKEL in the germline V gene (reference sequence). The CDR3 is CASSQDRDYEQYF. CDR3 bases: TGTGCCAGCAGCCAAGATCGGGACTACGAGCAGTACTTC.

This clonotype was observed many times. The chain employs TRBV5-1 and TRBJ2-7; 11 nucleotides align to TRBD2. Germline V gives CDR1 SGHRS, CDR2 YFSETQ. The CDR3 contains 14 residues. The V gene end was trimmed by 5 bases and the J gene end by 2 bases; junction bases not matched to a gene: 3. The CDR3 spells CASRLAGDPYEQYF. CDR3 bases: TGCGCCAGCAGACTAGCGGGAGATCCCTACGAGCAGTACTTC.

V gene TRBV2 combines with J gene TRBJ1-5; 11 positions agree with TRBD1. The germline V gene has CDR1 SNHLY and CDR2 FYNNEI. V shed 6 bases and J 4 bases; nucleotides not matched to a gene: 5. This CDR3 has 15 amino acids. The CDR3 DNA reads TGTGCCAGCAGACTAGGACAGGGGGCAAATCAGCCCCAGCATTTT. Translated, it gives CASRLGQGANQPQHF. The variable domain in full, with the rest retrieved from reference TRBV2 and TRBJ1-5, is EPEVTQTPSHQVTQMGQEVILRCVPISNHLYFYWYRQILGQKVEFLVSFYNNEISEKSEIFDDQFSVERPDGSNFTLKIRSTKLEDSAMYFCASRLGQGANQPQHFGDGTRLSIL.

This clonotype was observed a few times. The chain carries TRBV7-2 and TRBJ2-1, with 8 bases identical to TRBD1. This CDR3 region has 15 residues. CDR1 is SGHTA, CDR2 FQGNSA, per germline. V shed 4 bases, J shed 2 bases, and the junction held 4 bases outside the gene matches. In DNA, the CDR3 is TGTGCCAGCAGCTCACCCAGGGGGCCCTACAATGAGCAGTTCTTC. Translation: CASSSPRGPYNEQFF.

This rearrangement joins TRBV7-6 to TRBJ2-1, with 9 positions matching TRBD1. V shed 7 bases, J shed 5 bases, and the junction held 9 bases outside the gene matches. Germline loops: CDR1 SGHVS, CDR2 FNYEAQ. CDR3 length: 15 amino acids. The CDR3 is CASNAGTGINNEQFF. CDR3 bases: TGTGCCAGCAACGCCGGGACAGGGATTAACAATGAGCAGTTCTTC.

This chain connects TRBV24-1 to TRBJ2-5, with 7 bases identical to TRBD1. The CDR3 contains 16 residues. Germline CDR1 KGHDR, CDR2 SFDVKD. With V trimmed by 4 bases and J by 2 bases, 9 bases remained unmatched. CDR3 DNA: TGTGCCACCAGTGACCCGGGACAGAGCGGACAAGAGACCCAGTACTTC. As protein: CATSDPGQSGQETQYF.

This clonotype was picked up many times. The genes are TRBV12-3 or TRBV12-4 and TRBJ1-4; 9 positions match TRBD1. V gave up 2 bases and J gave up 6 bases; unmatched junction bases: 4. This CDR3 has 15 residues. CDR3 coding DNA: TGTGCCAGCAGTTTAAGTACAGGGGGCGATGAAAAACTGTTTTTT. Its protein product is CASSLSTGGDEKLFF.

This clonotype was detected only a few times. A much bigger clone sits one base away, suggesting this may be a read error. The chain has TRBV11-2 and TRBJ2-7; a possible D gene is TRBD2 (6 bases). The CDR3 has 15 amino acids. Germline V CDR1 and CDR2: SGHAT, FQNNGV. The CDR3 region has the DNA TGTGCCAGCAGCTTAGATGGCAGGGAGGTCTACGAGCTGTACTTC. This translates into CASSLDGREVYELYF.

V is TRBV20-1 and J is TRBJ1-2; weak D call: TRBD1 (6 bases). The germline gives CDR1 DFQATT, CDR2 SNEGSKA (reference sequence). The CDR3 contains 16 residues. The ends were cut back, 6 bases at V and 4 bases at J, with 24 bases in the middle. The CDR3 DNA reads TGCAGTGCCAGCAGCCCCCAAGGCGGGGGCGGCTATGGCTACACCTTC. It translates to CSASSPQGGGGYGYTF.

In its sample, this clonotype was seen many times. The chain carries TRBV20-1 and TRBJ2-5; maybe TRBD1 (6 bases). CDR1 and CDR2 (germline): DFQATT, SNEGSKA (reference sequence). Trimming took 3 bases from V and 2 from J, leaving 10 bases between them. The CDR3 sequence is 13 residues long. The CDR3: CSASDDRQETQYF. The CDR3 DNA reads TGCAGTGCTAGCGACGACAGGCAAGAGACCCAGTACTTC.

This clonotype appeared a few times. For the CDR3, the DNA is TGTGCCACCAGCAGAGATCGAGGGAACACTGAAGCTTTCTTT. It specifies CATSRDRGNTEAFF. The J gene is TRBJ1-1, the V gene TRBV15; D unresolved. In germline, CDR1 is LNHNV, CDR2 YYDKDF (reference sequence). The CDR3 has 14 residues. The V end was cut by 0 bases, the J end by 1 base, with 6 bases between.

This chain links TRBV9 with TRBJ1-2, with a possible D match to TRBD1 (5 bases). V lost 5 bases and J 5 bases, leaving 19 bases between the germline ends. The germline gives CDR1 SGDLS, CDR2 YYNGEE. The CDR3 sequence is 15 residues long. The CDR3, as DNA: TGTGCCAGCAGTCCACTTCAGGGCAAACGATATGGCTACACCTTC. This translates into CASSPLQGKRYGYTF.

The gene calls are TRBV5-5 and TRBJ2-7; 10 bases map to TRBD1. The CDR3 consists of 15 residues. Germline loops: CDR1 SGHKS, CDR2 YYEKEE (reference sequence). V was clipped by 5 bases and J by 0 bases; unmatched bases: 5. The CDR3 loop reads CASRRDRGGSYEQYF. CDR3 DNA sequence: TGTGCCAGCAGGCGGGACAGGGGTGGCTCCTACGAGCAGTACTTC.

This clonotype was detected a few times. V and J are TRBV7-9 and TRBJ2-7; D is uncertain. The CDR3 length is 11 residues. Germline loops: CDR1 SEHNR, CDR2 FQNEAQ (reference sequence). Trimming cost V 4 bases and J 6 bases, with 7 bases left between them. The CDR3 sequence: CASSSPGEQYF. In DNA, the CDR3 is TGTGCCAGCAGCTCTCCCGGCGAGCAGTACTTC.

This chain joins TRBV5-1 and TRBJ1-2; D gene ambiguous. Germline V CDR1 and CDR2: SGHRS, YFSETQ. The V end lost 0 bases, the J end lost 1 base, and 10 bases lay between the germline ends. CDR3 length: 15 amino acids. For the CDR3, the DNA is TGCGCCAGCAGCTTGGGGGGAGTAAGTAACTATGGCTACACCTTC. It codes for CASSLGGVSNYGYTF.

This clonotype was seen at least ten times. The V call is TRBV9, the J call TRBJ2-5; 10 bases are shared with TRBD2. Germline CDR1 and CDR2: SGDLS and YYNGEE. The J segment lost 5 bases and the V segment lost 4 bases, leaving 8 bases of the junction unmatched. The CDR3 consists of 15 residues. DNA for the CDR3: TGTGCCAGCAGCCCCGGGACTAGCGAGGGCGAGACCCAGTACTTC. Translated: CASSPGTSEGETQYF. The whole variable domain, filled in from reference TRBV9 and TRBJ2-5, reads DSGVTQTPKHLITATGQRVTLRCSPRSGDLSVYWYQQSLDQGLQFLIQYYNGEERAKGNILERFSAQQFPDLHSELNLSSLELGDSALYFCASSPGTSEGETQYFGPGTRLLVL.

The chain links TRBV25-1 to TRBJ2-7; possibly TRBD1 or TRBD2 for D (5 bases each). The CDR3 is 15 residues long. Per germline, CDR1 MGHDK and CDR2 SYGVNS. V gave up 1 base and J gave up 2 bases, with 12 bases separating them. The CDR3 region is CASSESRWGTYEQYF. In DNA, the CDR3 is TGTGCCAGCAGTGAATCTAGATGGGGGACCTACGAGCAGTACTTC.

The gene calls are TRBV20-1 and TRBJ1-2; D is uncertain. The CDR3 is 12 amino acids. V lost 5 bases and J 5 bases, leaving 12 bases between the germline ends. CDR1 is DFQATT, CDR2 SNEGSKA, per germline (reference sequence). CDR3 sequence: CSAPRVGYGYTF. The CDR3 DNA sequence: TGCAGTGCTCCCCGAGTAGGGTATGGCTACACCTTC.

This clonotype was detected only once. The chain combines TRBV4-3 with TRBJ2-7; no firm D call. V shed 1 base and J shed 3 bases, with 7 bases lying between them. The germline gives CDR1 LGHNA, CDR2 YSLEER. CDR3 length equals 13 residues. The CDR3 protein is CASSQVADYEQYF. The CDR3, as DNA: TGCGCCAGCAGCCAAGTGGCAGACTACGAGCAGTACTTC.

V and J are TRBV15 and TRBJ1-2; 8 nucleotides agree with TRBD1. This CDR3 comprises 16 residues. Germline values: CDR1 LNHNV, CDR2 YYDKDF (reference sequence). V gave up 0 bases and J gave up 3 bases; unmatched junction bases: 6. The CDR3 coding sequence is TGTGCCACCAGCAGAGAGGGGACAGGCTCTTACTATGGCTACACCTTC. Protein sequence: CATSREGTGSYYGYTF.

In this sample, this clonotype turned up many times. The chain combines TRBV29-1 with TRBJ1-2, with TRBD1 matching over 7 bases. V gave up 2 bases and J gave up 7 bases; unmatched junction bases: 1. Germline CDR1 reads SQVTM; CDR2 reads ANQGSEA. This CDR3 has 11 residues. Written as DNA, the CDR3 is TGCAGCGTTGAAACAGGGGCTGGCTACACCTTC. Residues: CSVETGAGYTF.